These 7 T cell receptor beta chains originate from one sample sequenced in a study of shared clonotypes between healthy human individuals. CD8 cells regarded as naive lacked CD45RO, were positively chosen for CCR7, and omitted terminally differentiated effector memory CD45RA+ cells. Profiled with immunoSEQ multiplex PCR; TCRdb holds only in-frame clones, not every one. The sample has around 2.1 million clones; about 93% are singletons. Specimen: naive CD8+ T cells from PBMCs. These receptors were taken from a man between 18 and 35 years old in good health. Some clones in this sample may be carry-over from other donors' samples.

The genes are TRBV27 and TRBJ2-5; no firm D call. The CDR3 has 15 residues. V was trimmed by 2 bases and J by 5 bases, leaving 15 bases between them. Per germline, CDR1 MNHEY and CDR2 SMNVEV (reference sequence). The CDR3 is CASSLDGVVRETQYF. DNA of the CDR3: TGTGCCAGCAGTTTAGACGGCGTGGTGCGTGAGACCCAGTACTTC.

The rearrangement links TRBV27 to TRBJ2-7, with 9 bases that match TRBD1. This CDR3 comprises 13 residues. The trim removed 5 bases at V and 6 bases at J, leaving 5 bases unmatched. The germline gives CDR1 MNHEY, CDR2 SMNVEV (reference sequence). CDR3 bases: TGTGCCAGCAGTCCAACGACAGGGGGCGAGCAGTACTTC. Protein: CASSPTTGGEQYF.

J is TRBJ2-2 and V is TRBV6-1; D may be TRBD2 (5 bases). From germline, CDR1 is MNHNS and CDR2 SASEGT. Trimming pared 2 bases from V and 1 base from J, leaving 8 bases between. CDR3 size: 15 residues. The CDR3 here is CASSEIRGNTGELFF. The CDR3 nucleotides are TGTGCCAGCAGTGAAATCCGGGGGAACACCGGGGAGCTGTTTTTT.

The gene calls are TRBV27 and TRBJ2-7, with TRBD2 matching over 11 bases. Looked up from germline, CDR1 is MNHEY and CDR2 is SMNVEV (reference sequence). This CDR3 has 19 residues. After removal of 5 bases from V and 0 bases from J, the junction contained 15 bases not matched to a gene. CDR3 sequence reads: CASSPSRGIAGGFSYEQYF. CDR3 sequence (DNA): TGTGCCAGCAGTCCTTCGAGGGGTATAGCGGGAGGGTTCTCCTACGAGCAGTACTTC.

Only a few counts were recorded for this clone. Relative to the germline gene, one junction end is altered; a read error may explain this. This chain connects TRBV2 to TRBJ1-1; a weak D match, TRBD1 (5 bases). The V gene's germline CDR1 is SNHLY and CDR2 FYNNEI. The CDR3 has 14 residues. The CDR3 is CASTYFRQNSEAFF. CDR3 sequence (DNA): TGTGCCAGCACTTACTTCCGACAGAACTCTGAAGCTTTCTTT. The full variable domain, with the rest looked up from reference TRBV2 and TRBJ1-1, is EPEVTQTPSHQVTQMGQEVILRCVPISNHLYFYWYRQILGQKVEFLVSFYNNEISEKSEIFDDQFSVERPDGSNFTLKIRSTKLEDSAMYFCASTYFRQNSEAFFGQGTRLTVV.

V usage is TRBV13 and J usage is TRBJ2-1; TRBD1 matches 9 bases. The CDR3 is made up of 15 amino acids. Germline-derived CDR1 and CDR2 are PRHDT and FYEKMQ (reference sequence). V dropped 5 bases and J dropped 5; count of bases not matched to a gene: 7. The DNA of the CDR3 is TGTGCCAGCAGCGCCCCGGGACAGGGAAACAATGAGCAGTTCTTC. Protein sequence: CASSAPGQGNNEQFF.

The chain links TRBV6-5 to TRBJ2-7; 8 positions agree with TRBD1. The J segment lost 0 bases and the V segment lost 6 bases, leaving 4 bases of the junction unmatched. The CDR3 totals 14 residues. Per germline, CDR1 MNHEY and CDR2 SVGAGI. CDR3 loop: CASSLTGVSYEQYF. The CDR3 DNA reads TGTGCCAGCAGCTTGACAGGGGTCTCCTACGAGCAGTACTTC.